This T cell receptor (beta chain) was observed in a study of radiation and T cells in renal cell carcinoma (dated by TCRdb to between 2020 and 2021). Broadly, across the study: Samples came from a clinical trial, in which primary renal cell carcinomas received 15 Gy stereotactic body radiation therapy followed by nephrectomy 4 weeks later. In total, 53 samples underwent TCR beta sequencing: some 26 tumors plus 27 peripheral blood samples. Across all 53 samples, several million unique CDR3 nucleotide sequences, encoding about 3,000,000 unique CDR3 amino acid sequences, were identified. What the research found in general, with its limitations: With a single-armed trial design, the study had no way to address how radiation dose or scheduling affects the TCR repertoire. Tracking of blood repertoire dynamics stopped at more than three weeks after treatment, with no follow-up past that point. In blood, the top tumor clonotypes increased from baseline to 2 weeks after radiation and then shrank by 4 weeks, which suggests a temporary expansion of tumor-resident clones. Because no pretreatment tumor biopsies were available, whether clonotypes were present in the tumor at baseline could not be determined.

For this clone: Its target antigen remains unknown. Base quality data are lacking; no much larger clone is found one base away.

The time point label, as the study defines it: blood 2 weeks post-SBRT. Per the publication, the treatment or condition label means: 15 Gy SBRT to primary tumor, nephrectomy 4 weeks later. To follow tumor-enriched clonotypes, peripheral blood was collected serially from radiation-treated patients at baseline and again at 2 weeks and 4 weeks after SBRT. Every patient's renal cell carcinoma showed clear cell pathology. Genomic DNA for TCR sequencing was prepared using the QIAamp DNA Blood Mini Kit (Qiagen). The analyses included just those samples that passed every quality control check. TCR beta libraries were generated from genomic DNA with the immunoSEQ kit, following the manufacturer's recommendations. For library preparation, a first multiplex PCR was performed with proprietary primers, followed by a second PCR in which unique barcodes were added, and bead cleanups were performed after each round. A positive control reaction and a negative control reaction, both provided in the kit, were run with every batch of samples. The final libraries underwent checking on an Agilent 4200 TapeStation D1000 ScreenTape, volumetric pooling, and quantification by qPCR. Sequencing ran on an Illumina NextSeq500 with a MidOutput 150-cycle cartridge, using 156 Read1 and 15 Index1 cycles with kit custom primers. The pooled library was loaded at approximately 0.97 pM with approximately 18% PhiX control spiked in. For the original study's pipeline: Vendor-processed data were analyzed in R, with a clonotype defined as all T cells sharing the same CDR3 nucleotide sequence. In the clone abundance analyses, frequencies in each sample were normalized to that sample's 10,000 most abundant clones. Public T cell clones, which averaged fewer than five per sample, were excluded before analysis. An abundance difference of at least 32-fold between compartments was the criterion for calling clonotypes tumor-enriched or baseline blood-enriched. A beta-binomial differential abundance model was used to identify clonotypes that were expanded or contracted between blood time points. The Baroni-Urbani and Buser coefficient was used to measure tumor-blood repertoire similarity, and groups were compared with two-tailed Wilcoxon tests in R. TCRdb provides this immuneACCESS table in a form limited to in-frame rearrangements. Some clones are lacking; in checked studies, under half of them reflect an unresolved V gene, and why the rest are absent is not known. V, J and clone size were drawn from that table, and D and trimming were deduced from the DNA. This sample has some 120,000 clones in its table, and 75% to 85% of those were observed once. 1.9% of the sample belongs to the ten largest clones.

Reading the germline V gene (reference sequence) gives CDR1 PRHDT and CDR2 FYEKMQ. The CDR3 has 17 amino acids, counting the end cysteine and phenylalanine. Just the 51-base CDR3 DNA is kept, in frame starting at base 1. V and J are trimmed by 5 bases and 6 bases, and the gene matches miss 10 bases of the junction. The rearrangement joined TRBV13 to TRBJ1-6; a stretch of 10 junction bases matches TRBD1. The receptor was isolated from a woman aged 55-70 years with renal cell carcinoma. Here the sequenced sample was blood, taken from a patient whose treatment included radiotherapy and nephrectomy. CDR3 region: CASSSRDRGRANSPLHF. The DNA sequence follows: TGTGCCAGCAGCAGCCGGGACAGGGGAAGGGCTAATTCACCCCTCCACTTT.